The clone carrying this T cell receptor (beta chain) was recorded a few times. Amplification yielded TCR beta CDR3 regions, with RNA transcripts as the source. The HTBI set primed first-round TCR CDR3 RT-PCR. One entry per CDR3 protein, called by TCRdb with MiXCR from the multiplex PCR reads. Seen here are about 500,000 distinct CDR3 sequences, roughly 17% observed once, and the top ten hold under 20%. The sample is drawn from a study of T cells in Graves' hyperthyroidism and ophthalmopathy. The V and J ends lost 5 bases and 6 bases respectively, with 14 bases between them. The CDR3 loop spans 13 amino acids. Germline V lookup: CDR1 SGHDT, CDR2 YYEEEE.

The chain joins TRBV5-6 to TRBJ1-2; D may be TRBD1 (6 bases). Sequencing used blood. The TCR originated in a woman aged 18-29 years with Graves' ophthalmopathy. The CDR3 region has the DNA TGTGCCAGCAGTCACCAACAGGGTCATGGCTACACCTTC. It yields the protein CASSHQQGHGYTF.